Listed below are T cell receptor beta chains from one sample, sequenced in a study of T cells in tumors after PD-1 blockade. The table came from immunoSEQ multiplex PCR; TCRdb's copy has only in-frame clones and leaves some out. The sample has about 33,000 clones, about three quarters seen once. Material: PBMCs, obtained before anti-PD-1 treatment. These receptors came from a human donor with basal cell carcinoma. Both conserved end residues are trimmed from each CDR3. D genes are given only for firm matches.

d_gene: TRBD1; j_gene: TRBJ1-5; v_gene: TRBV24-1; CDR3aa: ATSESGQGIGPQH
d_gene: -; j_gene: TRBJ1-2; v_gene: TRBV4-2; CDR3aa: ASSQDSGPKAARNYGYT
d_gene: -; j_gene: TRBJ2-7; v_gene: TRBV11-3; CDR3aa: ASSPDLPPYEQY
d_gene: -; j_gene: TRBJ1-2; v_gene: TRBV28; CDR3aa: ASSLGGPYGYT
d_gene: -; j_gene: TRBJ2-1; v_gene: TRBV25-1; CDR3aa: ASRALSYNEQF
d_gene: -; j_gene: TRBJ2-2; v_gene: TRBV28; CDR3aa: ASTPAGGNTGELF
d_gene: -; j_gene: TRBJ1-3; v_gene: TRBV6-5; CDR3aa: ASSSEEDQGNTIY
d_gene: -; j_gene: TRBJ1-5; v_gene: TRBV7-2; CDR3aa: ASSLEANPNQPQH
d_gene: -; j_gene: TRBJ1-1; v_gene: TRBV28; CDR3aa: ASSLLGMTEAF
d_gene: -; j_gene: TRBJ2-3; v_gene: TRBV9; CDR3aa: ASSLAGRITDTQY
d_gene: -; j_gene: TRBJ2-7; v_gene: TRBV6-2/TRBV6-3; CDR3aa: ASSYALGRRTHEQY
d_gene: TRBD1; j_gene: TRBJ2-3; v_gene: TRBV5-5; CDR3aa: ASSLVGTEADTQY
d_gene: -; j_gene: TRBJ2-7; v_gene: TRBV9; CDR3aa: ASSEGLGIYEQY
d_gene: -; j_gene: TRBJ1-1; v_gene: TRBV7-9; CDR3aa: ASSFDTEAF
d_gene: TRBD2; j_gene: TRBJ2-1; v_gene: TRBV7-3; CDR3aa: ASSPRTSLSSYNEQF
d_gene: TRBD1; j_gene: TRBJ2-7; v_gene: TRBV28; CDR3aa: ASRRTGDVAYEQY
d_gene: TRBD2; j_gene: TRBJ2-5; v_gene: TRBV7-9; CDR3aa: ASSLDRLAGVGGETQY
d_gene: TRBD1; j_gene: TRBJ1-4; v_gene: TRBV5-1; CDR3aa: ASSLWQGDEKLF
d_gene: -; j_gene: TRBJ2-6; v_gene: TRBV7-3; CDR3aa: ASSYSSGANVLT
d_gene: TRBD2; j_gene: TRBJ2-1; v_gene: TRBV24-1; CDR3aa: ATSDLPSGGDEQF
d_gene: -; j_gene: TRBJ2-5; v_gene: TRBV7-9; CDR3aa: ASSPALRTAQY
d_gene: -; j_gene: TRBJ2-1; v_gene: TRBV21-1; CDR3aa: ASKSSPPYRGGLDNEQF
d_gene: -; j_gene: TRBJ2-1; v_gene: TRBV7-9; CDR3aa: ASRKGGSVYNEQF
d_gene: TRBD1; j_gene: TRBJ2-7; v_gene: TRBV3-1/TRBV3-2; CDR3aa: ASTRGQASNEQY
d_gene: -; j_gene: TRBJ1-3; v_gene: TRBV30; CDR3aa: AWSKGGSGNTIY
d_gene: TRBD2; j_gene: TRBJ2-1; v_gene: TRBV29-1; CDR3aa: SARGTGGINEQF
d_gene: TRBD1; j_gene: TRBJ2-5; v_gene: TRBV18; CDR3aa: ASSLDRAETQY
d_gene: TRBD2; j_gene: TRBJ2-7; v_gene: TRBV7-2; CDR3aa: ASRKGLAGDYEQY
d_gene: TRBD1; j_gene: TRBJ1-4; v_gene: TRBV30; CDR3aa: AWGQGRASEKLF
d_gene: -; j_gene: TRBJ2-3; v_gene: TRBV6-6; CDR3aa: ASSYGPGDTQY
d_gene: -; j_gene: TRBJ1-5; v_gene: TRBV7-8; CDR3aa: ASSLLGGGLRPQH
d_gene: -; j_gene: TRBJ1-1; v_gene: TRBV19; CDR3aa: ASSINTEAF
d_gene: TRBD2; j_gene: TRBJ2-6; v_gene: TRBV14; CDR3aa: ASSRRLAGPSGANVLT
d_gene: -; j_gene: TRBJ2-5; v_gene: TRBV2; CDR3aa: ASSEEETQY
d_gene: TRBD1; j_gene: TRBJ2-7; v_gene: TRBV3-1/TRBV3-2; CDR3aa: ASSRDRVSDEQY
d_gene: -; j_gene: TRBJ2-5; v_gene: TRBV7-2; CDR3aa: ASSLMAKETQY
d_gene: TRBD2; j_gene: TRBJ2-3; v_gene: TRBV15; CDR3aa: ATSRDLLAGRTDTQY
d_gene: TRBD1; j_gene: TRBJ2-7; v_gene: TRBV5-1; CDR3aa: ASSLINRGLNEQY
d_gene: -; j_gene: TRBJ1-2; v_gene: TRBV19; CDR3aa: ASSMDNYGYT
d_gene: -; j_gene: TRBJ2-7; v_gene: TRBV12-3/TRBV12-4; CDR3aa: ASTLGQEQY
d_gene: -; j_gene: TRBJ1-1; v_gene: TRBV3-1/TRBV3-2; CDR3aa: ASSHGGGTEAF
d_gene: -; j_gene: TRBJ2-2; v_gene: TRBV4-3; CDR3aa: ASSRGAGRLGTGELF
d_gene: -; j_gene: TRBJ1-2; v_gene: TRBV29-1; CDR3aa: SVEEGRLFYGYT
d_gene: -; j_gene: TRBJ1-4; v_gene: TRBV4-2; CDR3aa: ASSPGQRNEKLF
d_gene: TRBD1; j_gene: TRBJ2-3; v_gene: TRBV7-9; CDR3aa: ASSLPGQGTDTQY
d_gene: TRBD2; j_gene: TRBJ2-1; v_gene: TRBV6-4; CDR3aa: ASSSGLVPYNEQF
d_gene: TRBD1; j_gene: TRBJ2-3; v_gene: TRBV5-5; CDR3aa: ASSFQGVADTQY
d_gene: TRBD1; j_gene: TRBJ1-1; v_gene: TRBV7-2; CDR3aa: ASSTDRGKFEAF
d_gene: TRBD2; j_gene: TRBJ2-7; v_gene: TRBV5-4; CDR3aa: ASSPSGAVSYEQY
d_gene: TRBD2; j_gene: TRBJ2-2; v_gene: TRBV18; CDR3aa: ASSPAGALTGELF